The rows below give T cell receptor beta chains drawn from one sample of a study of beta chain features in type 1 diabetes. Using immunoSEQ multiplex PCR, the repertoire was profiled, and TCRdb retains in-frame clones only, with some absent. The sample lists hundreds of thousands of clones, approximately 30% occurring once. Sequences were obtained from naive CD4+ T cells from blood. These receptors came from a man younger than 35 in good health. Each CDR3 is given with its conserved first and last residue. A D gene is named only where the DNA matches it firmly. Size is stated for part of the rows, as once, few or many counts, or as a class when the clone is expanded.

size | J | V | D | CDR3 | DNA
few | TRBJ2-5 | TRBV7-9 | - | CASSLLGQDLQETQYF | TGTGCCAGCAGCTTACTGGGGCAGGACCTACAAGAGACCCAGTACTTC
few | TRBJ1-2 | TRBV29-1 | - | CSVRSWVGGYTF | TGCAGCGTTAGAAGCTGGGTTGGTGGCTACACCTTC
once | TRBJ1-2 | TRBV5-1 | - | CASSLEDSYGYTF | TGCGCCAGCAGCTTGGAGGACAGCTATGGCTACACCTTC
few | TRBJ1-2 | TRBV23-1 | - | CASSQGGERGYGYTF | TGCGCCAGCAGTCAAGGTGGGGAAAGGGGCTATGGCTACACCTTC
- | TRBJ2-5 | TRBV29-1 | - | CSVEGIAGRETQYF | TGCAGCGTTGAAGGAATCGCGGGAAGGGAGACCCAGTACTTC
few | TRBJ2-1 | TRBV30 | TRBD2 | CAWSPGLFLNEQFF | TGTGCCTGGAGTCCGGGACTATTTTTGAATGAGCAGTTCTTC
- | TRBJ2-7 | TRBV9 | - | CASSPNRAPAYEQYF | TGTGCCAGCAGCCCGAACAGGGCTCCGGCCTACGAGCAGTACTTC
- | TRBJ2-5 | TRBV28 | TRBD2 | CASSSLLAGGETQYF | TGTGCCAGCAGTTCCCTCCTAGCGGGAGGAGAGACCCAGTACTTC
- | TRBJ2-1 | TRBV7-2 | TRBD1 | CASIRDRYNEQFF | TGTGCCAGCATCCGGGACAGATACAATGAGCAGTTCTTC
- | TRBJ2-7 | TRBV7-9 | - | CASSFGGSSYEQYF | TGTGCCAGCAGCTTCGGCGGTAGCTCCTACGAGCAGTACTTC
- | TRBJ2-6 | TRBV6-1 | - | CASARGVPGANVLTF | TGTGCCAGCGCCCGCGGGGTCCCTGGGGCCAACGTCCTGACTTTC
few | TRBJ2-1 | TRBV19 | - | CASSIDYGNEQFF | TGTGCCAGTAGTATCGACTATGGAAATGAGCAGTTCTTC
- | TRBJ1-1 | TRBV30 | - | CVWSGRLNTEAFF | TGTGTCTGGAGTGGACGGTTGAACACTGAAGCTTTCTTT
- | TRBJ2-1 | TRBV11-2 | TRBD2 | CASSLTSGRFLDEQFF | TGTGCCAGCAGCTTAACAAGCGGGAGGTTTTTGGATGAGCAGTTCTTC
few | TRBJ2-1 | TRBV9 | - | CASSLTPYNEQFF | TGTGCCAGCAGCTTGACTCCATACAATGAGCAGTTCTTC
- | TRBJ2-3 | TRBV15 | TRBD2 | CATSGSRRAGGRADTQYF | TGTGCCACCAGCGGGTCAAGAAGGGCGGGAGGACGGGCAGATACGCAGTATTTT
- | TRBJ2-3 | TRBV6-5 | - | CASRRQRYTDTQYF | TGTGCCAGCAGAAGACAGCGTTACACAGATACGCAGTATTTT
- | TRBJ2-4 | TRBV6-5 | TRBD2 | CASSSPSGRHIQYF | TGTGCCAGCAGTTCGCCTAGCGGGAGGCACATTCAGTACTTC
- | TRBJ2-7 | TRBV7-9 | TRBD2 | CASSGTSLHEQYF | TGTGCCAGCAGCGGGACTAGTCTCCACGAGCAGTACTTC
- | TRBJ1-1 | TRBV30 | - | CAWSAQGRTEAFF | TGTGCCTGGAGTGCTCAGGGGCGCACTGAAGCTTTCTTT
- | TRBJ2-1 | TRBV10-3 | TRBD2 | CATTGTSSHNEQFF | TGTGCCACCACCGGGACTAGCAGTCACAATGAGCAGTTCTTC
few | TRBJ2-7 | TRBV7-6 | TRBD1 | CASSLGGQAAYEQYF | TGTGCCAGCAGCTTAGGGGGACAGGCAGCCTACGAGCAGTACTTC
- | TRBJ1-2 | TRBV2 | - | CASSETIAEGYTF | TGTGCCAGCAGTGAGACGATCGCCGAGGGCTACACCTTC
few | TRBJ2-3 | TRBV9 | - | CASSVVALTDTQYF | TGTGCCAGCAGCGTAGTAGCCCTCACAGATACGCAGTATTTT
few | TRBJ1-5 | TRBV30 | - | CAWGNRDSQPQHF | TGTGCCTGGGGAAACAGGGATTCGCAGCCCCAGCATTTT
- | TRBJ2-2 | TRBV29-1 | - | CSARDTQEELFF | TGCAGCGCTCGGGACACCCAGGAGGAGCTGTTTTTT
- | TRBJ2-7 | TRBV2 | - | CASSEDAPYEQYF | TGTGCCAGCAGTGAGGACGCCCCCTACGAGCAGTACTTC
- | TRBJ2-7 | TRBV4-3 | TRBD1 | CASSAGTGGSYEQYF | TGCGCCAGCAGCGCGGGGACAGGGGGATCCTACGAGCAGTACTTC
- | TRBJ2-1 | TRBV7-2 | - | CASSFYNYNEQFF | TGTGCCAGCAGCTTCTACAATTACAATGAGCAGTTCTTC
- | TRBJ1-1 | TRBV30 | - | CAWVRQTNTEAFF | TGTGCCTGGGTTAGACAGACGAACACTGAAGCTTTCTTT
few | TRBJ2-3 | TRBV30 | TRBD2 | CAWSLTSGRYRDTQYF | TGTGCCTGGAGTCTGACTAGCGGGAGATATAGAGATACGCAGTATTTT
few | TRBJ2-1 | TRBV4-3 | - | CASSQDIQSAYSYNEQFF | TGCGCCAGCAGCCAAGATATTCAATCGGCATACTCCTACAATGAGCAGTTCTTC
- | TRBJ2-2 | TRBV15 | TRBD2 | CATSGAGDLTGELFF | TGTGCCACCAGCGGGGCGGGAGATCTCACCGGGGAGCTGTTTTTT
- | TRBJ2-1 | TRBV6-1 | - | CASSLNYNEQFF | TGTGCCAGCAGTCTCAACTACAATGAGCAGTTCTTC
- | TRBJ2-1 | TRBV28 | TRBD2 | CASSHLSGGRNEQFF | TGTGCCAGCAGCCACCTATCGGGAGGCCGCAATGAGCAGTTCTTC
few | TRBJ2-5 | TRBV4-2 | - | CASSHPGDETQYF | TGTGCCAGCAGCCATCCGGGGGACGAGACCCAGTACTTC
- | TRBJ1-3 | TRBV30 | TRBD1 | CAWSWTGNSGNTIYF | TGTGCCTGGAGTTGGACAGGCAACTCTGGAAACACCATATATTTT
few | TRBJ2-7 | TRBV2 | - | CASSMRDEQYF | TGTGCCAGCAGTATGCGTGACGAGCAGTACTTC
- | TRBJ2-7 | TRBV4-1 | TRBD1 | CASSFQFPPGQGNEQYF | TGCGCCAGCAGCTTTCAGTTTCCACCGGGACAGGGTAACGAGCAGTACTTC
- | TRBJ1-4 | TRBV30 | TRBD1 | CAWSRDRQNEKLFF | TGTGCCTGGTCTCGGGACAGACAAAATGAAAAACTGTTTTTT
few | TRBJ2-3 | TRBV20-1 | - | CSALRGDTQYF | TGCAGTGCCCTTCGGGGAGATACGCAGTATTTT
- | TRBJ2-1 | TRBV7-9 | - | CASSLQGLAGHSYNEQFF | TGTGCCAGCAGCCTACAGGGGCTAGCGGGCCACTCCTACAATGAGCAGTTCTTC
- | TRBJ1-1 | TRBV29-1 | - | CSVEDWPGSSTEAFF | TGCAGCGTTGAAGATTGGCCAGGGAGTTCTACTGAAGCTTTCTTT